This TCR beta chain derives from a study of cytomegalovirus exposure and HLA in healthy donors. Trimming removed 7 bases from V and 4 bases from J, with 19 bases in between. Germline values: CDR1 SNHLY, CDR2 FYNNEI. The CDR3 runs 15 residues. The PCR was carried out with 60 Vbeta primers and 13 Jbeta primers. Generated by immunoSEQ multiplex PCR, the TCRdb table keeps only in-frame clones and is missing some. This table holds about 140,000 clones, approximately 73% found once. Study-level findings and limits: The classifier, whose performance was assessed in both the original and validation cohorts, reportedly diagnosed cytomegalovirus status with high specificity and sensitivity. Excluded: some indistinguishable V segments such as TRBV6-2 and TRBV6-3.

On this clone itself: Antigen unknown.

The chain joins TRBV2 to TRBJ1-2; D is possibly TRBD1 (5 bases). The sequenced material came from PBMCs. This receptor was obtained from a man younger than 40 in good health and CMV-seropositive. The CDR3 here is CASKGEGRGTYGYTF. The CDR3 DNA reads TGTGCCAGCAAAGGGGAGGGCAGAGGGACCTATGGCTACACCTTC.